This is a list of T cell receptor beta chains from one sample in a study of human CD8 memory T cell subsets. TCRdb reprocessed the 5' RACE reads and reports one entry per CDR3 protein, with no DNA. The sample has more than 10,000 distinct CDR3 sequences; the top ten hold approximately 15%. Specimen: CD8+ stem-like memory T cells (TSCM and TCM) sorted from PBMCs. The receptors here all came from a human donor in good health. The CDR3 runs from the conserved cysteine through the conserved F or W. Clone size, where shown, is once, few, many, or a class for clones that have expanded.

V gene: TRBV7-9; J gene: TRBJ1-2; clone size: .; CDR3 protein: CASRPEDIGSEGYTF
V gene: TRBV3-1; J gene: TRBJ2-5; clone size: .; CDR3 protein: CASSQALDLQETQYF
V gene: TRBV11-2; J gene: TRBJ2-3; clone size: .; CDR3 protein: CASSAYWESTDTQYF
V gene: TRBV7-8; J gene: TRBJ2-7; clone size: .; CDR3 protein: CASSLSRGRIYEQYF
V gene: TRBV28; J gene: TRBJ2-1; clone size: medium-sized; CDR3 protein: CASSVTSGEDYNEQFF
V gene: TRBV5-5; J gene: TRBJ2-7; clone size: .; CDR3 protein: CASSPGQPSEQYF
V gene: TRBV12-3/TRBV12-4; J gene: TRBJ2-1; clone size: .; CDR3 protein: CASRRTGYNEQFF
V gene: TRBV10-3; J gene: TRBJ2-5; clone size: .; CDR3 protein: CAISESTAQETQYF
V gene: TRBV5-1; J gene: TRBJ2-7; clone size: .; CDR3 protein: CASSSSSGGYEQYF
V gene: TRBV7-9; J gene: TRBJ2-7; clone size: medium-sized; CDR3 protein: CASSFGPGEQYF
V gene: TRBV7-9; J gene: TRBJ2-1; clone size: .; CDR3 protein: CASSSRVDEQFF
V gene: TRBV28; J gene: TRBJ2-7; clone size: .; CDR3 protein: CASSFRDYEQYF
V gene: TRBV27; J gene: TRBJ1-5; clone size: .; CDR3 protein: CASSLGGSNQPQHF
V gene: TRBV28; J gene: TRBJ2-1; clone size: .; CDR3 protein: CASSLVGPRSYNEQFF
V gene: TRBV2; J gene: TRBJ2-5; clone size: .; CDR3 protein: CASSERGLAGETQYF
V gene: TRBV11-2; J gene: TRBJ2-4; clone size: .; CDR3 protein: CASSLEGVKNIQYF
V gene: TRBV20-1; J gene: TRBJ2-3; clone size: .; CDR3 protein: CSARSTGANTDTQYF
V gene: TRBV6-2/TRBV6-3; J gene: TRBJ2-1; clone size: .; CDR3 protein: CASSYRDEYNEQFF
V gene: TRBV2; J gene: TRBJ2-7; clone size: .; CDR3 protein: CASSERVRRYEQYF
V gene: TRBV28; J gene: TRBJ1-5; clone size: medium-sized; CDR3 protein: CASSLQGRGPNQPQHF
V gene: TRBV4-2; J gene: TRBJ2-5; clone size: .; CDR3 protein: CASSQGVREVMGTETQYF
V gene: TRBV7-8; J gene: TRBJ1-2; clone size: .; CDR3 protein: CASSLEPLGPTNYGYTF
V gene: TRBV5-6; J gene: TRBJ2-7; clone size: .; CDR3 protein: CASSLGVAGIASYEQYF
V gene: TRBV5-1; J gene: TRBJ2-3; clone size: .; CDR3 protein: CASSIYLRTSGTLDTQYF
V gene: TRBV25-1; J gene: TRBJ1-4; clone size: .; CDR3 protein: CASSEYLGGLNEKLFF
V gene: TRBV5-5; J gene: TRBJ2-1; clone size: .; CDR3 protein: CASSLPTSGGNEQFF
V gene: TRBV13; J gene: TRBJ2-1; clone size: .; CDR3 protein: CASSPTGTGVHEQFF
V gene: TRBV2; J gene: TRBJ2-1; clone size: .; CDR3 protein: CASSPSGRAGSEQFF
V gene: TRBV20-1; J gene: TRBJ2-1; clone size: .; CDR3 protein: CSGLLSSYNEQFF
V gene: TRBV7-9; J gene: TRBJ2-2; clone size: .; CDR3 protein: CASSLGLAGDDDGELFF
V gene: TRBV14; J gene: TRBJ1-2; clone size: .; CDR3 protein: CASSPIHDINGYTF
V gene: TRBV5-1; J gene: TRBJ2-1; clone size: .; CDR3 protein: CASRDYNYNEQFF
V gene: TRBV7-2; J gene: TRBJ2-7; clone size: .; CDR3 protein: CASSRDPYEQYF
V gene: TRBV19; J gene: TRBJ2-2; clone size: .; CDR3 protein: CASKAGLAGELFF
V gene: TRBV2; J gene: TRBJ2-1; clone size: medium-sized; CDR3 protein: CASSDGGGDDEQFF
V gene: TRBV28; J gene: TRBJ2-1; clone size: .; CDR3 protein: CASSLSGLAGYNEQFF
V gene: TRBV4-1; J gene: TRBJ1-1; clone size: .; CDR3 protein: CASSQERGANTEAFF
V gene: TRBV7-2; J gene: TRBJ2-5; clone size: .; CDR3 protein: CASSLTVSPETQYF
V gene: TRBV7-9; J gene: TRBJ1-2; clone size: .; CDR3 protein: CASSLTNQGRDYGYTF
V gene: TRBV4-2; J gene: TRBJ2-5; clone size: .; CDR3 protein: CASSQGTSGRETQYF
V gene: TRBV7-9; J gene: TRBJ1-1; clone size: medium-sized; CDR3 protein: CASSLGGDTEAFF
V gene: TRBV28; J gene: TRBJ2-5; clone size: medium-sized; CDR3 protein: CASSGGEETQYF
V gene: TRBV5-5; J gene: TRBJ2-7; clone size: .; CDR3 protein: CASSWGTPSLYEQYF
V gene: TRBV15; J gene: TRBJ2-7; clone size: .; CDR3 protein: CATSRTRAGGLYEQYF
V gene: TRBV28; J gene: TRBJ2-7; clone size: .; CDR3 protein: CASSLGAGIRSSYEQYF
V gene: TRBV2; J gene: TRBJ1-2; clone size: .; CDR3 protein: CASSEVINPDRGYTF
V gene: TRBV7-9; J gene: TRBJ2-1; clone size: .; CDR3 protein: CASSLSLNREQFF
V gene: TRBV2; J gene: TRBJ2-5; clone size: .; CDR3 protein: CASTPRDSWQETQYF
V gene: TRBV12-3/TRBV12-4; J gene: TRBJ2-1; clone size: .; CDR3 protein: CASRAGGGNEQFF
V gene: TRBV5-1; J gene: TRBJ2-7; clone size: .; CDR3 protein: CASSVRDRGHEQYF
V gene: TRBV9; J gene: TRBJ1-2; clone size: .; CDR3 protein: CASSPGQVPYGYTF
V gene: TRBV29-1; J gene: TRBJ2-1; clone size: .; CDR3 protein: CSVEDDSGRAGNEQFF
V gene: TRBV7-9; J gene: TRBJ1-4; clone size: .; CDR3 protein: CASSYTPGQDPKGNEKLFF
V gene: TRBV5-1; J gene: TRBJ2-3; clone size: medium-sized; CDR3 protein: CASSWTGGGPDPQYF
V gene: TRBV6-2/TRBV6-3; J gene: TRBJ2-7; clone size: .; CDR3 protein: CASSTIYEQYF
V gene: TRBV7-7; J gene: TRBJ2-2; clone size: .; CDR3 protein: CASSSLEGELFF
V gene: TRBV6-2/TRBV6-3; J gene: TRBJ2-1; clone size: .; CDR3 protein: CASSYSVLAAYNEQFF
V gene: TRBV20-1; J gene: TRBJ2-5; clone size: .; CDR3 protein: CSARAGETQYF
V gene: TRBV28; J gene: TRBJ2-5; clone size: .; CDR3 protein: CASSAIQGAETQYF
V gene: TRBV28; J gene: TRBJ2-3; clone size: .; CDR3 protein: CASSPIGLAGGRTDTQYF